This entry describes one T cell receptor (beta chain). This sample stems from a study of blood T cell repertoires in COVID-19. Study-level information: Acute and convalescent COVID-19 samples came from the United States, Italy and Spain. T cells, B-cell-depleted T cells, or PBMCs supplied cDNA or gDNA.

With 4 bases clipped from V and 1 base from J, the junction kept 6 bases outside the gene matches. The germline V gene has CDR1 SNHLY and CDR2 FYNNEI. This CDR3 is 15 amino acids long. Authors' analysis steps: Reference gene primer amplification yielded estimated nucleated cell counts. Assay: immunoSEQ multiplex PCR; the TCRdb copy retains only in-frame clones and omits some. V and J calls and clone size come straight from that table; D and trimming were deduced from the DNA. The data show tens of thousands of clones, 90% seen once. This chain joins TRBV2 and TRBJ2-5, with TRBD1 matching 7 bases. This TCR was sampled from a woman aged 80 or older with acute or convalescent COVID-19. Specimen: peripheral blood. The DNA of the CDR3 is TGTGCCAGCAGTGGCCGGGACAGAAGCCAAGAGACCCAGTACTTC. It translates to CASSGRDRSQETQYF.